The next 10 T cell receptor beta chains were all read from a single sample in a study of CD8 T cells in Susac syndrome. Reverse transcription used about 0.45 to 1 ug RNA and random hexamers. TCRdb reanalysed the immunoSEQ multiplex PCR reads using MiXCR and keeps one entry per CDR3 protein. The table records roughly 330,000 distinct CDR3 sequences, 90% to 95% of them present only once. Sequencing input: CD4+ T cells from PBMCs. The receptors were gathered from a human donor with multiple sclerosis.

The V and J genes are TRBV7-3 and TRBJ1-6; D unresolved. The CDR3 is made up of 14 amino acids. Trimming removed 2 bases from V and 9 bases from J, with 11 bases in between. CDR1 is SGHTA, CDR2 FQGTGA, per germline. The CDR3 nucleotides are TGTGCCAGCAGCTTATCCCCCATGGTTTCACCCCTCCACTTT. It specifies CASSLSPMVSPLHF.

CDR3 amino acids: CASSPRGTGGNEQFF. The CDR3 DNA follows: TGTGCCAGCAGCCCGCGGGGGACAGGGGGTAATGAGCAGTTCTTC. The chain links TRBV11-2 to TRBJ2-1; 11 bases line up with TRBD1. The germline V gene encodes CDR1 SGHAT and CDR2 FQNNGV. The CDR3 runs to 15 residues. V dropped 5 bases and J dropped 7; count of bases not matched to a gene: 7.

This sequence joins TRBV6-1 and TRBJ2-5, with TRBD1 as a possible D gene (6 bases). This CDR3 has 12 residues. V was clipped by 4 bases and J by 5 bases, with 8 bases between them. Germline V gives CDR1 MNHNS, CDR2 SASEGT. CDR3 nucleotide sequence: TGTGCCAGCAGTGCAACAGGGGAGACCCAGTACTTC. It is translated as CASSATGETQYF.

Here the CDR3 DNA reads TGCAGCGTTATAAGGTCGGACAGGGGAGATTTTGGTACGCAGTATTTT. It yields the protein CSVIRSDRGDFGTQYF. The chain couples TRBV29-1 to TRBJ2-3, with 9 bases matching TRBD1. Germline CDR1 reads SQVTM; CDR2 reads ANQGSEA. The V and J ends lost 5 bases and 8 bases, in that order; junction bases with no gene match: 17. The length of the CDR3 is 16 residues.

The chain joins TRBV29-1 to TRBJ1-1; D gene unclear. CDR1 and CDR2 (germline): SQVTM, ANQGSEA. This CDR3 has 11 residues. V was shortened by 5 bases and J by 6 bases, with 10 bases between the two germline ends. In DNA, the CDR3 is TGCAGCGTTTATGAGTATTCTGAAGCTTTCTTT. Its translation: CSVYEYSEAFF.

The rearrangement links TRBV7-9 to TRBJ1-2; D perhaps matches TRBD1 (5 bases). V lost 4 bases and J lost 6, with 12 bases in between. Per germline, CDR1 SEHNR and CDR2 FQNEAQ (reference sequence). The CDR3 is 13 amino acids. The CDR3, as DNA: TGTGCCAGCAGCTGGCCGGGGGATAATGGCTACACCTTC. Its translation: CASSWPGDNGYTF.

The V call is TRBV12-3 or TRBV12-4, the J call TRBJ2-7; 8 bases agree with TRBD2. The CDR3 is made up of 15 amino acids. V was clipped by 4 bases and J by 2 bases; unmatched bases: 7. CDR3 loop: CASSYTSGGPYEQYF. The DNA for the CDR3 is TGTGCCAGCAGTTACACTAGCGGAGGACCCTACGAGCAGTACTTC.

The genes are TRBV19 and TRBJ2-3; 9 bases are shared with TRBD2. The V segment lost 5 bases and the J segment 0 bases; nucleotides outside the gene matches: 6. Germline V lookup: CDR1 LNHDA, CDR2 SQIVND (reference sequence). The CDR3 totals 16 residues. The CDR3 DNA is TGTGCCAGTAGTCCCCGGACTAGCGAAAGCACAGATACGCAGTATTTT. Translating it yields CASSPRTSESTDTQYF.

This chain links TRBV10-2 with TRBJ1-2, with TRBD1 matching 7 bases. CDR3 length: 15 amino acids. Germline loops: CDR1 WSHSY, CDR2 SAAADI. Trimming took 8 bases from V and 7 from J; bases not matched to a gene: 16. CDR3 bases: TGCGCCAGCGGGGGGACAGAACTTTCTTCGGGTGGCTACACCTTC. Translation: CASGGTELSSGGYTF.

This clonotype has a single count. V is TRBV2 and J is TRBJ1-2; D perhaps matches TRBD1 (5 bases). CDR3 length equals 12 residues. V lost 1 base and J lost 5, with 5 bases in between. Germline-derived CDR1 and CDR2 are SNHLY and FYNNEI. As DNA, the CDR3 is TGTGCCAGCAGTGAAGGACAGTATGGCTACACCTTC. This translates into CASSEGQYGYTF.